This T cell receptor beta chain came from a study of blood T cell repertoires in COVID-19. Overall study context: Collection of acute and convalescent COVID-19 samples took place in the United States, Italy and Spain. Nucleic acid was either cDNA or gDNA, and it came from T cells, B-cell-depleted T cells, or PBMCs.

Authors' data handling: Cell counts per sample came from amplifying reference gene primers. Profiled with immunoSEQ multiplex PCR; TCRdb holds only in-frame clones, not every one. That table supplies the V and J calls and clone size; D and trimming were determined from the DNA. The sample has around 140,000 clones; roughly 83% are singletons. Germline values: CDR1 SNHLY, CDR2 FYNNEI. V dropped 4 bases and J dropped 4 bases, with 17 bases sitting between them. This CDR3 comprises 16 residues. The receptor's source is a man between 60 and 75 years old with acute or convalescent COVID-19. The chain couples TRBV2 to TRBJ1-5, with no clear D. The sample was peripheral blood. CDR3 bases: TGTGCCAGCAGTGGGCCTCTGGAGGTTAGGAATCAGCCCCAGCATTTT. It translates to CASSGPLEVRNQPQHF. Supplemented by reference TRBV2 and TRBJ1-5, the full variable domain reads EPEVTQTPSHQVTQMGQEVILRCVPISNHLYFYWYRQILGQKVEFLVSFYNNEISEKSEIFDDQFSVERPDGSNFTLKIRSTKLEDSAMYFCASSGPLEVRNQPQHFGDGTRLSIL.